Listed below are T cell receptor beta chains from one sample, sequenced in a study of graft-versus-host responses after intestinal transplantation. TCRdb keeps only in-frame clones here, not all; method: immunoSEQ multiplex PCR. The data hold more than 50,000 clones, with under 95% observed a single time. The input for sequencing was PBMCs, taken about 120 days after intestinal transplantation. All receptors come from a human patient who received an intestinal transplant, so some T cells may come from the graft donor. Both conserved end residues are part of each CDR3. The D gene is left open where the match is weak. Size values are once, few and many counts, or a class for expanded clones, and some rows have none.

V	D	size	J	CDR3	DNA
TRBV27	TRBD1	.	TRBJ1-2	CASSITGGAIDYGYTF	TGTGCCAGCAGTATAACAGGGGGCGCGATTGACTATGGCTACACCTTC
TRBV7-5	.	.	TRBJ2-7	CARRKPGTSSYEQYF	TGTGCCAGAAGAAAACCCGGGACTAGCTCCTACGAGCAGTACTTC
TRBV6-6	TRBD2	few	TRBJ2-1	CASTLAGASYNEQFF	TGTGCCAGCACCCTAGCGGGCGCTTCCTACAATGAGCAGTTCTTC
TRBV29-1	.	.	TRBJ2-5	CSVDSGWYF	TGCAGCGTTGATAGCGGCTGGTACTTC
TRBV6-5	TRBD2	.	TRBJ2-7	CASRVFGEGLYEQYF	TGTGCCAGCAGAGTTTTCGGGGAGGGCCTCTACGAGCAGTACTTC
TRBV2	TRBD1	.	TRBJ2-4	CASSRYGQGKENIQYF	TGTGCCAGCAGCCGCTATGGACAGGGTAAAGAAAACATTCAGTACTTC
TRBV9	.	once	TRBJ1-5	CASSPREGNQPQHF	TGTGCCAGCAGCCCTCGGGAGGGGAATCAGCCCCAGCATTTT
TRBV6-6	.	.	TRBJ1-6	CASRSNSPLHF	TGTGCCAGCAGGTCTAATTCACCCCTCCACTTT
TRBV1	.	.	TRBJ1-4	CTSFLTGHNEKLFF	TGCACCAGCTTTTTGACAGGGCATAATGAAAAACTGTTTTTT
TRBV27	.	.	TRBJ2-6	CASSLRSGANVLTF	TGTGCCAGCAGTTTAAGGTCTGGGGCCAACGTCCTGACTTTC
TRBV10-3	.	.	TRBJ2-7	CAISDGQNLLYEQYF	TGTGCCATCAGTGACGGGCAGAATTTACTCTACGAGCAGTACTTC